This T cell receptor beta chain stems from a study of yellow fever vaccine responses in identical twins. TCRdb re-derived calls from the RT-PCR reads in MiXCR, one entry per CDR3 protein. The data show approximately 6,000 distinct CDR3 sequences, 65% to 70% seen once. This clonotype was detected only a few times. Its antigen is undetermined. Study-level points and caveats: Twin vaccine T cell responses reportedly seemed partly convergent, partly personalized.

Germline V gives CDR1 SQVTM, CDR2 ANQGSEA. The V end was cut by 6 bases, the J end by 2 bases, with 3 bases between. The length of the CDR3 is 10 residues. The V gene is TRBV29-1, the J gene TRBJ2-3, with D uncertain. Sequencing was performed on T cells from blood (PBMCs), unsorted or a sorted subset (not recorded which), taken before or after yellow fever vaccination (not recorded which). The clonotype was recovered from a woman between 18 and 30 years old who received the yellow fever vaccine. The CDR3 sequence is CSVVTDTQYF. CDR3 coding DNA: TGCAGCGTAGTCACAGATACGCAGTATTTT.